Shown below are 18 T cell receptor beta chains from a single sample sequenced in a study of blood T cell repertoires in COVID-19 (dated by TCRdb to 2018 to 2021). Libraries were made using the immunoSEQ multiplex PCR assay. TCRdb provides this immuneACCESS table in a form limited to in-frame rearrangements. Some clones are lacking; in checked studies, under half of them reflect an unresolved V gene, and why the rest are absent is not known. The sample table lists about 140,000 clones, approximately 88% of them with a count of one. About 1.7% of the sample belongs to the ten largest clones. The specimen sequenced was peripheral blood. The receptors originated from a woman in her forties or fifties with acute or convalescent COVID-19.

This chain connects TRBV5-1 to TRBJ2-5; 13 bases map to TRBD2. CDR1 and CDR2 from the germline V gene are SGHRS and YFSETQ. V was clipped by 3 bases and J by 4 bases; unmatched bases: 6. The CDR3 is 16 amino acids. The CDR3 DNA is TGCGCCAGCAGCTCCGGGACTAGCGGGGATCTAGAGACCCAGTACTTC. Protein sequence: CASSSGTSGDLETQYF.

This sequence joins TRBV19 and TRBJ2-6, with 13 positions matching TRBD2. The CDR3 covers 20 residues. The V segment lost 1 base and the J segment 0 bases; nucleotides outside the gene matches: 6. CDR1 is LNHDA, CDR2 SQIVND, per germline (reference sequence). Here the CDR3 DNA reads TGTGCCAGTAGTATAGCCCGGACTAGCGGGAGCTCCTCTGGGGCCAACGTCCTGACTTTC. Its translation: CASSIARTSGSSSGANVLTF.

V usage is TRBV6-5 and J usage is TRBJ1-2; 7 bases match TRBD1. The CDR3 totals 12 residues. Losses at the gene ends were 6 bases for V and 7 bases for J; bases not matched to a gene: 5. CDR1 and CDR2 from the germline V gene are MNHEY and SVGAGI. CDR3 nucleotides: TGTGCCAGCAGCACAGGGGTAGGTGGCTACACCTTC. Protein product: CASSTGVGGYTF.

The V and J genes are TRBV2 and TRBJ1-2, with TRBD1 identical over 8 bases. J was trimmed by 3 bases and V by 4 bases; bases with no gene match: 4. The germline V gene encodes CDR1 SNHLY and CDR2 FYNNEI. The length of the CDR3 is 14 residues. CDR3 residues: CASSVAGGDYGYTF. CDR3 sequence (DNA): TGTGCCAGCAGTGTCGCAGGGGGCGACTATGGCTACACCTTC.

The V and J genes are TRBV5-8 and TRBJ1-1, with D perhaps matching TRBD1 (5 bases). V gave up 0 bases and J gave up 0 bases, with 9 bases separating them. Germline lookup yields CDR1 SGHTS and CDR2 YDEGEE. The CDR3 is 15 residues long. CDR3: CASSLGGTVNTEAFF. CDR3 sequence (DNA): TGTGCCAGCAGCTTGGGGGGCACAGTGAACACTGAAGCTTTCTTT.

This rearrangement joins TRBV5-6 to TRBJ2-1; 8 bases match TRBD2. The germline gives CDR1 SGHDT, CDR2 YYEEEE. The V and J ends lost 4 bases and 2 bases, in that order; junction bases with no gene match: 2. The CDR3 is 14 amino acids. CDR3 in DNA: TGTGCCAGCAGCGCGGGACTAGCCTACAATGAGCAGTTCTTC. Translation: CASSAGLAYNEQFF.

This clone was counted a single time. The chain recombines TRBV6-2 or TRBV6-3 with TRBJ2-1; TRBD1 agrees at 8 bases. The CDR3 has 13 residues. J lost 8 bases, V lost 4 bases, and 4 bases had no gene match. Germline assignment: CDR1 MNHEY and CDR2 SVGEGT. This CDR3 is CASSSRGQDEQFF. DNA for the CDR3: TGTGCCAGCAGTTCCAGGGGGCAGGATGAGCAGTTCTTC.

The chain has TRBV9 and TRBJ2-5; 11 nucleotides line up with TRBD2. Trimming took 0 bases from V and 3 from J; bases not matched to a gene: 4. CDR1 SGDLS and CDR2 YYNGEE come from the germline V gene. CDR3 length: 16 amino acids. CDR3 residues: CASSVDASGGKETQYF. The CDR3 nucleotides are TGTGCCAGCAGCGTAGACGCTAGCGGGGGGAAAGAGACCCAGTACTTC.

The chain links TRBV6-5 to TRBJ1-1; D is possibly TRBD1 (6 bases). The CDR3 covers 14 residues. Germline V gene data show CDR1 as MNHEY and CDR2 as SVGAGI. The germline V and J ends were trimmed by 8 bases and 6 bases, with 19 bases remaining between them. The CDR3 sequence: CASSGEGGKAEAFF. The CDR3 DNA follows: TGTGCCAGCTCCGGAGAAGGGGGTAAGGCTGAAGCTTTCTTT.

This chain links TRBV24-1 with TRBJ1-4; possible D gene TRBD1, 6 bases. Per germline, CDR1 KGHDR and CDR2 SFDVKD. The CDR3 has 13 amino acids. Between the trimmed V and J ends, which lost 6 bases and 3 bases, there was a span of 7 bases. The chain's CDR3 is CATSSGANEKLFF. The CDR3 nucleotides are TGTGCCACCAGTTCAGGGGCTAATGAAAAACTGTTTTTT.

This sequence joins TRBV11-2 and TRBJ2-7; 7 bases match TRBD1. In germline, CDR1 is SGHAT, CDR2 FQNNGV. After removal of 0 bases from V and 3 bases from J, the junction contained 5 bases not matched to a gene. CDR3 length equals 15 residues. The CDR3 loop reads CASSLDPGQNYEQYF. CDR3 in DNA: TGTGCCAGCAGCTTAGACCCGGGACAGAACTACGAGCAGTACTTC.

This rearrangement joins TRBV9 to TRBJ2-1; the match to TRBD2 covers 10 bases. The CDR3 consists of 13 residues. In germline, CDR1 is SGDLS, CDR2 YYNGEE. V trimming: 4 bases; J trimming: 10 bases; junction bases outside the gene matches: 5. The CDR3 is CASSSATSGEQFF. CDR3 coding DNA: TGTGCCAGCAGCTCGGCGACTAGCGGGGAGCAGTTCTTC.

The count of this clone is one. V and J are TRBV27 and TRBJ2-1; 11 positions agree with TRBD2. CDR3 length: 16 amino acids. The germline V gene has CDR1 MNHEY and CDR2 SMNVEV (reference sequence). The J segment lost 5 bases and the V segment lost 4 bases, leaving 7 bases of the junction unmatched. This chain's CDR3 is CASSSVAGGRDNEQFF. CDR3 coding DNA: TGTGCCAGCAGTTCCGTAGCGGGAGGGCGCGACAATGAGCAGTTCTTC.

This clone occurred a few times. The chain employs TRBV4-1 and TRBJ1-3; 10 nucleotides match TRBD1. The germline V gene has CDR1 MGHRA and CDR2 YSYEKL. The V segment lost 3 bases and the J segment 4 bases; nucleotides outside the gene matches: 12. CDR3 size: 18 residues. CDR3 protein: CASSHHQRQGAGGNTIYF. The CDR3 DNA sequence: TGCGCCAGCAGCCACCACCAAAGACAGGGGGCGGGAGGAAACACCATATATTTT.

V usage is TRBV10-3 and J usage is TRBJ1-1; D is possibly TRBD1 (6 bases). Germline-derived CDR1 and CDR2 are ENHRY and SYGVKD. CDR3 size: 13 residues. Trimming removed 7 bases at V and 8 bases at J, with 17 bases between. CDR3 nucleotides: TGTGCCATCAAACAGGGTGGACGACCCGAAGCTTTCTTT. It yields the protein CAIKQGGRPEAFF.

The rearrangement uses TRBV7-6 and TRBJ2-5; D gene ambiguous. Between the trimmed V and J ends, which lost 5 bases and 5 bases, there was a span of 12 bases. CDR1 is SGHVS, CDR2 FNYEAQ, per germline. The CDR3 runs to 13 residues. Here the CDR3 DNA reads TGTGCCAGCAGCCGTGCGAGATCGGAGACCCAGTACTTC. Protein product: CASSRARSETQYF.

DNA for the CDR3: TGTGCCAGTAGCAGGGCTCCGGGGGGGATTCAGCCCCAGCATTTT. As protein: CASSRAPGGIQPQHF. The V call is TRBV19, the J call TRBJ1-5; maybe TRBD1 (5 bases). This CDR3 comprises 15 residues. Germline CDR1 is LNHDA and CDR2 is SQIVND (reference sequence). Trimming stripped 6 bases from V and 6 bases from J, with 18 bases between.

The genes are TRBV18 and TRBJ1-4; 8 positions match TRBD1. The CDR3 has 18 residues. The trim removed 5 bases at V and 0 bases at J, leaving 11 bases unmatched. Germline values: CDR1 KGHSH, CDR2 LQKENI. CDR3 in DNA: TGTGCCAGCTCATCTCGGACAGGGAGGGGTGCAACTAATGAAAAACTGTTTTTT. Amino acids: CASSSRTGRGATNEKLFF.